The 2 T cell receptor beta chains given below trace back to one sample, sequenced in a study of T cell repertoires in cytomegalovirus infection. TCRdb recomputed calls from the reads with MiXCR, one row per CDR3 protein. The table lists 7,000 to 8,000 distinct CDR3 sequences, approximately 49% of them singletons. Their specific antigens are unknown. The sample taken for sequencing was PBMCs, sequenced either directly or after in vitro stimulation (not recorded which). The receptors originated from a human donor in good health (CMV status not recorded). Some clones in this sample may be carry-over from other donors' samples.

About this clonotype: The CDR3 does not close with the conserved phenylalanine or tryptophan, likely indicating a read error. Here the CDR3 DNA reads TGCAGTGCTTGTGACCGGGTGCCTTATAGCAATCAGCCCCAGCATTTG. Translation gives CSACDRVPYSNQPQHL. This chain links TRBV20-1 with TRBJ1-5; no clear D gene. Germline CDR1 reads DFQATT; CDR2 reads SNEGSKA (reference sequence). CDR3 length: 16 amino acids. V dropped 5 bases and J dropped 0 bases, with 17 bases sitting between them.

The V call is TRBV7-2, the J call TRBJ2-7; no reliable D call. This CDR3 comprises 13 residues. Germline values: CDR1 SGHTA, CDR2 FQGNSA. V lost 1 base to trimming and J lost 9 bases, with 13 bases between them. CDR3 residues: CASSLDRIAGQYF. The DNA for the CDR3 is TGTGCCAGCAGCTTAGACAGAATAGCCGGGCAGTACTTC.